This TCR beta chain was profiled in a study of blood T cell repertoires in COVID-19. Overall study: COVID-19 samples collected from the United States, Italy and Spain covered acute and convalescent phases. PBMCs, B-cell-depleted T cells, or T cells were the source of the cDNA or gDNA that made up the material.

CDR3 length: 13 residues. CDR1 is MDHEN and CDR2 is SYDVKM in the germline V gene. The authors' processing: Amplification with reference gene primers provided the estimates of nucleated cell counts. Libraries were prepared by immunoSEQ multiplex PCR; TCRdb keeps only in-frame clonotypes and omits some of them. V and J calls and clone size are those listed in that table; D and trimming were worked out from the DNA. The sample lists approximately 230,000 clones; approximately 79% were seen once. Material for sequencing was peripheral blood. This rearrangement joins TRBV28 to TRBJ1-4; no clear D gene. The TCR sequence derives from a woman older than 75 with active or convalescent COVID-19. CDR3 residues: CALLSATNEKLFF. The CDR3 DNA sequence: TGTGCTCTCCTTTCGGCAACTAATGAAAAACTGTTTTTT.